The 18 T cell receptor beta chains below all came from one sample that was sequenced in a study. The sorted Tregs were CD4+CD25+CD127-/low cells. TCRdb redid the calling of the 5' RACE reads with MiXCR, one entry per CDR3 protein. The table includes tens of thousands of distinct CDR3 sequences, approximately 26% detected once. Sequencing was done on a sample of tumor-infiltrating Tregs sorted from the breast tumor. The receptors come from a female donor with breast cancer.

This clonotype was seen repeatedly, ten times or more. The chain has TRBV6-5 and TRBJ2-1, with TRBD2 as a possible D gene (6 bases). In germline, CDR1 is MNHEY, CDR2 SVGAGI. This CDR3 region has 17 residues. V shed 7 bases and J shed 3 bases, with 22 bases lying between them. CDR3 residues: CASTAEGARHYYNEQFF. Here the CDR3 DNA reads TGTGCCAGCACCGCGGAGGGAGCACGCCACTACTACAATGAGCAGTTCTTC.

This sequence joins TRBV7-6 and TRBJ1-6; 8 bases line up with TRBD1. Germline-derived CDR1 and CDR2 are SGHVS and FNYEAQ. CDR3 size: 16 residues. With 5 bases clipped from V and 8 bases from J, the junction kept 11 bases outside the gene matches. The CDR3: CASSRLPTGEDSPLHF. The CDR3 DNA reads TGTGCCAGCAGCCGGCTCCCGACAGGGGAGGATTCACCCCTCCACTTT. The variable domain in full, with the rest retrieved from reference TRBV7-6 and TRBJ1-6, is GAGVSQSPRYKVTKRGQDVALRCDPISGHVSLYWYRQALGQGPEFLTYFNYEAQQDKSGLPNDRFSAERPEGSISTLTIQRTEQRDSAMYRCASSRLPTGEDSPLHFGNGTRLTVT.

This clonotype has a count of ten or more. The chain links TRBV5-1 to TRBJ2-3; D may be TRBD2 (5 bases). CDR3 length equals 15 residues. In germline, CDR1 is SGHRS, CDR2 YFSETQ. The V end was cut by 2 bases, the J end by 0 bases, with 10 bases between. This chain's CDR3 is CASSFGDLSTDTQYF. The DNA of the CDR3 is TGCGCCAGCAGCTTCGGGGATTTGAGCACAGATACGCAGTATTTT.

This clonotype was counted between two and nine times. CDR3 protein: CSASGATNEKLFF. CDR3 in DNA: TGCAGTGCTAGTGGGGCAACTAATGAAAAACTGTTTTTT. The V call is TRBV20-1, the J call TRBJ1-4; D unclear. The CDR3 is 13 amino acids. The germline V and J ends were trimmed by 3 bases and 0 bases, with 5 bases remaining between them. The germline V gene encodes CDR1 DFQATT and CDR2 SNEGSKA (reference sequence).

This clonotype turned up a few times. This chain uses TRBV29-1 with TRBJ1-2; possible D gene TRBD1, 6 bases. The CDR3 is 14 residues long. Per germline, CDR1 SQVTM and CDR2 ANQGSEA. V lost 3 bases to trimming and J lost 6 bases, with 17 bases between them. CDR3 protein: CSVDPAGQSHGYTF. The CDR3 DNA reads as TGCAGCGTTGATCCCGCAGGACAGTCCCATGGCTACACCTTC.

This clonotype was observed a handful of times. This rearrangement joins TRBV20-1 to TRBJ1-4; tentative D call: TRBD1 (5 bases). The CDR3 is made up of 14 amino acids. The V end was cut by 5 bases, the J end by 8 bases, with 18 bases between. Per germline, CDR1 DFQATT and CDR2 SNEGSKA (reference sequence). The CDR3 DNA reads TGCAGTGCTCCAGACGAACAGGAATTAGAAAAACTGTTTTTT. It translates to CSAPDEQELEKLFF.

This clonotype was seen at least ten times. This rearrangement joins TRBV3-1 to TRBJ1-2; D remains ambiguous. The CDR3 has 17 amino acids. Germline V gene data show CDR1 as LGHDT and CDR2 as YNNKEL (reference sequence). V was cut by 1 base and J by 0 bases, with 15 bases left in between. The CDR3 nucleotides are TGTGCCAGCAGCCAAGTGAGGGAGGGATTTACTAACTATGGCTACACCTTC. Translating it yields CASSQVREGFTNYGYTF.

Concerning this clonotype itself: An end of the junction does not agree with germline; a read error may underlie this. The genes are TRBV3-1 and TRBJ1-1; the D is unclear. Germline lookup yields CDR1 LGHDT and CDR2 YNNKEL (reference sequence). This CDR3 is 16 amino acids long. CDR3: CASSQDLRNTNTGAFF. DNA for the CDR3: TGTGCCAGCAGCCAAGATCTCCGGAACACCAACACTGGAGCTTTCTTT.

The chain has TRBV5-5 and TRBJ2-5, with TRBD1 matching 10 bases. Unmatched junction bases numbered 9, after V lost 4 bases and J lost 6 bases. From germline, CDR1 is SGHKS and CDR2 YYEKEE (reference sequence). The CDR3 contains 15 residues. Written as DNA, the CDR3 is TGTGCCAGCAGCGGGGGACAGGGGATTAAAAAGACCCAGTACTTC. It is translated as CASSGGQGIKKTQYF.

This clonotype has ten or more counts. V usage is TRBV4-1 and J usage is TRBJ1-5, with D possibly being TRBD1 (6 bases). The CDR3 runs 18 residues. Trimming stripped 2 bases from V and 4 bases from J, with 21 bases between. CDR1 is MGHRA, CDR2 YSYEKL, per germline. The CDR3: CASSQQNLVGGANQPQHF. The DNA of the CDR3 is TGCGCCAGCAGCCAACAGAATCTGGTGGGGGGGGCAAATCAGCCCCAGCATTTT.

The gene calls are TRBV6-2 or TRBV6-3 and TRBJ2-7; 7 nucleotides line up with TRBD1. Per germline, CDR1 MNHEY and CDR2 SVGEGT. Germline trimming cut 4 bases from V and 0 bases from J; bases unmatched to any gene: 6. The CDR3 runs to 15 residues. The CDR3 region is CASSSPRDSSYEQYF. DNA of the CDR3: TGTGCCAGCAGTTCCCCCCGGGACAGCTCCTACGAGCAGTACTTC.

CDR3 bases: TGCAGTGCTCGCCTCTTCGGGCTTGGACACACCTTC. This encodes CSARLFGLGHTF. The rearrangement joins TRBV20-1 to TRBJ1-2; no firm D call. The CDR3 covers 12 residues. V was pared by 5 bases and J by 12 bases, with 19 bases between. CDR1 is DFQATT, CDR2 SNEGSKA, per germline (reference sequence).

V is TRBV12-3 or TRBV12-4 and J is TRBJ1-1; D gene ambiguous. V dropped 3 bases and J dropped 5 bases, with 10 bases sitting between them. The CDR3 is 13 residues long. CDR3 loop: CASSFQVWTEAFF. The CDR3 DNA is TGTGCCAGCAGTTTCCAGGTTTGGACTGAAGCTTTCTTT.

This clonotype has more than one count but fewer than ten. The chain combines TRBV7-2 with TRBJ2-3, with 7 positions matching TRBD2. The V segment lost 9 bases and the J segment 3 bases; nucleotides outside the gene matches: 9. In germline, CDR1 is SGHTA, CDR2 FQGNSA. The CDR3 sequence is 14 residues long. In nucleotides, the CDR3 is TGTGCCAGTGCTAGCGGAGGGAGGACAGATACGCAGTATTTT. Amino acid sequence: CASASGGRTDTQYF.

There are many counts of this clonotype. The chain uses TRBV6-1 and TRBJ1-2; 7 bases are a match to TRBD1. CDR1 and CDR2 from the germline V gene are MNHNS and SASEGT. This CDR3 spans 15 amino acids. With V trimmed by 5 bases and J by 4 bases, 10 bases remained unmatched. The CDR3 bases are TGTGCCAGCAGTAGTCGGACAGGTAGCGGCTATGGCTACACCTTC. It yields the protein CASSSRTGSGYGYTF.

This clonotype showed up just a few times. The chain is built from TRBV3-1 and TRBJ2-5, with D maybe TRBD1 (5 bases). V was shortened by 0 bases and J by 5 bases, with 13 bases between the two germline ends. CDR1 and CDR2 (germline): LGHDT, YNNKEL (reference sequence). CDR3 length: 15 amino acids. This CDR3 reads CASSQDISRGETQYF. The CDR3 coding sequence is TGTGCCAGCAGCCAAGATATTTCAAGGGGCGAGACCCAGTACTTC.

This clonotype turned up a few times. The V and J genes are TRBV20-1 and TRBJ1-5, with 7 bases fitting TRBD1. Germline CDR1 DFQATT, CDR2 SNEGSKA (reference sequence). The junction had 6 bases not matched to a gene; V was cut back by 0 bases and J by 1 base. This CDR3 region has 16 residues. The CDR3 DNA sequence: TGCAGTGCTAGAGAGGCGGGCAGGGGGAGCAATCAGCCCCAGCATTTT. Its protein is CSAREAGRGSNQPQHF.

This clonotype was observed a handful of times. The V and J genes are TRBV21-1 and TRBJ2-2; TRBD1, the table's D call, lacks a check against the DNA. TRBV21-1 corresponds to a pseudogene. The CDR3 loop spans 16 amino acids. CDR3 in DNA: TGTGCCAGCAGCAAATTCAGAAAACACCGGGGCGGGGAGCTGTTTTTT. It codes for CASSKFRKHRGGELFF.